One and the same sample provided the 29 T cell receptor beta chains below, sequenced in a study of OX40 agonist ivuxolimab in advanced cancers. Assay used: immunoSEQ multiplex PCR; TCRdb lists only in-frame clones, some missing. The profile shows about 45,000 clones, roughly nine tenths of them singletons. The sample in question was CD4+ or CD8+ T cells sorted from blood, obtained in a trial of the OX40 agonist ivuxolimab. These receptor sequences come from an adult with an advanced solid tumor such as melanoma, head and neck, liver or kidney cancer.

The V and J genes are TRBV11-2 and TRBJ2-7; D call uncertain. The CDR3 is 10 residues long. Germline CDR1 is SGHAT and CDR2 is FQNNGV. The V gene lost 4 bases and the J gene lost 3 bases, with 1 base spanning the gap. CDR3 coding DNA: TGTGCCAGCAGCTACTACGAGCAGTACTTC. It is translated as CASSYYEQYF. The entire variable domain, with the rest obtained from reference TRBV11-2 and TRBJ2-7, is as follows: EAGVAQSPRYKIIEKRQSVAFWCNPISGHATLYWYQQILGQGPKLLIQFQNNGVVDDSQLPKDRFSAERLKGVDSTLKIQPAKLEDSAVYLCASSYYEQYFGPGTRLTVT.

The V and J genes are TRBV19 and TRBJ2-1; TRBD2 matches at 13 bases. The CDR3 consists of 15 residues. After removal of 10 bases from V and 1 base from J, the junction contained 4 bases not matched to a gene. Germline V lookup: CDR1 LNHDA, CDR2 SQIVND (reference sequence). CDR3 loop: CATSLAGGSYNEQFF. CDR3 in DNA: TGTGCCACTTCACTAGCGGGAGGGTCCTACAATGAGCAGTTCTTC.

The CDR3 spells CASNGDRDSTDTQYF. The CDR3, as DNA: TGTGCCAGCAACGGAGACAGGGATAGCACAGATACGCAGTATTTT. The V and J genes are TRBV9 and TRBJ2-3; 7 positions agree with TRBD1. J was trimmed by 0 bases and V by 6 bases; bases with no gene match: 7. Germline CDR1 is SGDLS and CDR2 is YYNGEE. The CDR3 is 15 amino acids.

This chain joins TRBV5-4 and TRBJ1-1, with TRBD1 matching 10 bases. The V gene end was trimmed by 4 bases and the J gene end by 0 bases; junction bases not matched to a gene: 3. This CDR3 is built from 15 residues. Germline CDR1 and CDR2: SGHNT and YYREEE (reference sequence). The CDR3 sequence: CASSPGQGMNTEAFF. The CDR3 coding sequence is TGTGCCAGCAGCCCGGGACAGGGGATGAACACTGAAGCTTTCTTT. The full variable domain, with the rest looked up from reference TRBV5-4 and TRBJ1-1, is ETGVTQSPTHLIKTRGQQVTLRCSSQSGHNTVSWYQQALGQGPQFIFQYYREEENGRGNFPPRFSGLQFPNYSSELNVNALELDDSALYLCASSPGQGMNTEAFFGQGTRLTVV.

This clone is categorized as medium-sized (0.01 to 0.1%). The rearrangement links TRBV19 to TRBJ1-2; possibly TRBD1 for D (6 bases). The CDR3 covers 14 residues. The germline V gene encodes CDR1 LNHDA and CDR2 SQIVND (reference sequence). V lost 5 bases to trimming and J lost 7 bases, with 17 bases between them. The CDR3 protein is CASSPRGAWSGYTF. For the CDR3, the DNA is TGTGCCAGTAGTCCCCGGGGGGCTTGGTCTGGCTACACCTTC.

The rearrangement uses TRBV2 and TRBJ2-7; the D gene is possibly TRBD1 (6 bases). Per germline, CDR1 SNHLY and CDR2 FYNNEI. The CDR3 covers 15 residues. V was cut by 1 base and J by 4 bases, with 14 bases left in between. The CDR3 protein is CASSEEITGQYEQYF. The CDR3 region has the DNA TGTGCCAGCAGTGAAGAGATAACGGGACAATACGAGCAGTACTTC.

V usage is TRBV4-1 and J usage is TRBJ1-5; D is perhaps TRBD1 (5 bases). CDR1 MGHRA and CDR2 YSYEKL come from the germline V gene. This CDR3 spans 13 amino acids. V was pared by 5 bases and J by 3 bases, with 8 bases between. The CDR3 nucleotides read TGCGCCAGCAGCTTGACAGCCAATCAGCCCCAGCATTTT. This encodes CASSLTANQPQHF.

The CDR3 protein is CASSASLGEAFF. For the CDR3, the DNA is TGTGCCAGCAGTGCTAGTCTCGGTGAAGCTTTCTTT. The chain joins TRBV2 to TRBJ1-1; D remains ambiguous. Per germline, CDR1 SNHLY and CDR2 FYNNEI. This CDR3 comprises 12 residues. V shed 4 bases and J shed 7 bases, with 10 bases lying between them.

This chain links TRBV6-5 with TRBJ2-7, with D unresolved. Germline assignment: CDR1 MNHEY and CDR2 SVGAGI. With 0 bases removed from V and 3 bases from J, the gap between germline ends came to 12 bases. The CDR3 totals 15 residues. CDR3 bases: TGTGCCAGCAGTTACTCAGAAAGCCAGTTCTACGAGCAGTACTTC. It specifies CASSYSESQFYEQYF.

This clone has only one observation. The chain couples TRBV5-1 to TRBJ2-1; TRBD1 agrees at 8 bases. The V and J ends lost 2 bases and 9 bases, in that order; junction bases with no gene match: 10. Germline CDR1 SGHRS, CDR2 YFSETQ. The CDR3 sequence is 15 residues long. DNA of the CDR3: TGCGCCAGCAGCTTAGAGGGGACAGGAGTCGGTGAGCAGTTCTTC. As protein: CASSLEGTGVGEQFF.

The rearrangement uses TRBV29-1 and TRBJ1-1, with 9 nucleotides matching TRBD1. Germline CDR1 SQVTM, CDR2 ANQGSEA. V lost 7 bases, J lost 7 bases, and 7 bases stayed unmatched. This CDR3 region has 12 residues. CDR3 protein: CSGTGGAGEAFF. In nucleotides, the CDR3 is TGCAGCGGAACAGGGGGCGCGGGTGAAGCTTTCTTT.

This chain joins TRBV27 and TRBJ1-1; TRBD1 agrees at 7 bases. Germline CDR1 is MNHEY and CDR2 is SMNVEV (reference sequence). Trimming took 1 base from V and 5 from J; bases not matched to a gene: 4. The length of the CDR3 is 14 residues. CDR3 amino acids: CASSLLQGRTEAFF. In DNA, the CDR3 is TGTGCCAGCAGTTTATTACAGGGGCGGACTGAAGCTTTCTTT.

Only a few counts were recorded for this clone. Other DNA sequences in the same sample also yield this CDR3. V and J are TRBV19 and TRBJ2-7; maybe TRBD1 (6 bases). The CDR3 contains 13 residues. Germline CDR1 is LNHDA and CDR2 is SQIVND (reference sequence). Trimming shortened V by 6 bases and J by 6 bases, and 15 bases separated the two germline ends. The CDR3 sequence is CASSVTGAGEQYF. In DNA, the CDR3 is TGTGCCAGTAGCGTGACAGGCGCCGGCGAGCAGTACTTC.

The V gene is TRBV4-3, the J gene TRBJ2-7; 7 nucleotides agree with TRBD1. This CDR3 has 15 residues. V was pared by 4 bases and J by 1 base, with 7 bases of the junction left unmatched. The V gene's germline CDR1 is LGHNA and CDR2 YSLEER. CDR3 sequence (DNA): TGCGCCAGCAGCCTTGGGACAGCCTCTTCCTACGAGCAGTACTTC. As protein: CASSLGTASSYEQYF.

The V gene is TRBV7-8, the J gene TRBJ2-7, with a tentative D call TRBD1 (5 bases). Trimming removed 3 bases from V and 2 bases from J, with 14 bases in between. Germline V lookup: CDR1 SGHVS, CDR2 FQNEAQ. This CDR3 region has 15 residues. The CDR3 sequence is CASSLTAILAYEQYF. The CDR3 nucleotides are TGTGCCAGCAGCTTGACAGCAATCCTGGCCTACGAGCAGTACTTC.

V is TRBV7-9 and J is TRBJ2-2; 9 bases agree with TRBD2. V was clipped by 5 bases and J by 7 bases; unmatched bases: 2. The CDR3 is 13 residues long. The germline V gene has CDR1 SEHNR and CDR2 FQNEAQ (reference sequence). The CDR3 reads CASSHSGSGELFF. CDR3 bases: TGTGCCAGCAGCCATAGCGGGAGCGGGGAGCTGTTTTTT.

The chain is built from TRBV6-5 and TRBJ2-7; the D gene is possibly TRBD1 (6 bases). Germline CDR1 is MNHEY and CDR2 is SVGAGI. Trimming shortened V by 6 bases and J by 2 bases, and 17 bases separated the two germline ends. The CDR3 runs to 15 residues. The CDR3 loop is CASRAGAVYPYEQYF. The CDR3 nucleotides are TGTGCCAGCAGGGCAGGGGCGGTTTACCCCTACGAGCAGTACTTC.

The J gene is TRBJ2-2, the V gene TRBV6-4; D is possibly TRBD2 (5 bases). The CDR3 is 14 residues long. The germline gives CDR1 MRHNA, CDR2 SNTAGT. The V end lost 6 bases, the J end lost 4 bases, and 12 bases lay between the germline ends. The CDR3: CASRPKGGTGELFF. The DNA for the CDR3 is TGTGCCAGCAGACCGAAAGGAGGCACCGGGGAGCTGTTTTTT.

The DNA of the CDR3 is TGTGCCTGTCAAAAGGGGGGGGCTGAAGCTTTCTTT. Its translation: CACQKGGAEAFF. V usage is TRBV30 and J usage is TRBJ1-1; the D gene is possibly TRBD1 (6 bases). This CDR3 is 12 amino acids long. Between the trimmed V and J ends, which lost 6 bases and 6 bases, there was a span of 14 bases. Germline V CDR1 and CDR2: GTSNPN, SVGIG (reference sequence).

This clone was recorded only once. This chain connects TRBV30 to TRBJ1-3; no firm D call. The CDR3 extends over 13 amino acids. The ends were cut back, 2 bases at V and 5 bases at J, with 10 bases in the middle. Germline V lookup: CDR1 GTSNPN, CDR2 SVGIG (reference sequence). The CDR3 reads CAWSMGHRNTIYF. CDR3 in DNA: TGTGCCTGGAGTATGGGTCACAGAAACACCATATATTTT.

V and J are TRBV7-6 and TRBJ2-7; TRBD1 agrees at 7 bases. V was pared by 0 bases and J by 3 bases, with 2 bases of the junction left unmatched. Per the germline V gene, CDR1 is SGHVS and CDR2 is FNYEAQ. The CDR3 contains 14 residues. This chain's CDR3 is CASSLAGQHYEQYF. The CDR3 DNA sequence: TGTGCCAGCAGCTTAGCGGGACAGCACTACGAGCAGTACTTC.

The chain combines TRBV4-1 with TRBJ2-3; 9 bases match TRBD1. Germline V gene lookup returns CDR1 MGHRA and CDR2 YSYEKL. The CDR3 consists of 17 residues. V lost 0 bases to trimming and J lost 5 bases; unmatched junction nucleotides: 9. The DNA of the CDR3 is TGCGCCAGCAGCCAAGATCGGGACAGGGCCCCCGTAGATACGCAGTATTTT. It encodes CASSQDRDRAPVDTQYF.

This clone has a handful of counts. The chain joins TRBV6-5 to TRBJ2-2; D remains ambiguous. The CDR3 spans 12 residues. Trimming left V 2 bases short and J 2 bases short, with 0 bases between. Germline V gene sequence: CDR1 MNHEY, CDR2 SVGAGI. The CDR3 spells CASSYNTGELFF. Written as DNA, the CDR3 is TGTGCCAGCAGTTACAACACCGGGGAGCTGTTTTTT.

The chain employs TRBV30 and TRBJ2-1, with D uncertain. The CDR3 spans 14 residues. The germline V and J ends were trimmed by 0 bases and 4 bases, with 10 bases remaining between them. CDR1 GTSNPN and CDR2 SVGIG come from the germline V gene (reference sequence). CDR3 region: CAWSVASSYNEQFF. In DNA, the CDR3 is TGTGCCTGGAGTGTGGCCAGCAGTTACAATGAGCAGTTCTTC.

Of note for this clone: The junction differs from germline at one of its ends, possibly a read error. The chain joins TRBV4-1 to TRBJ2-5; 10 bases are a match to TRBD1. The J call could be wrong; TRBJ2-7 is a better fit for the DNA end. This CDR3 contains 15 residues. From germline, CDR1 is MGHRA and CDR2 YSYEKL. The CDR3 is CASSPPRTGGYEQYF. For the CDR3, the DNA is TGTGCCAGCAGCCCCCCCCGGACAGGGGGGTACGAGCAGTACTTC.

This chain uses TRBV11-2 with TRBJ1-2; 7 bases align to TRBD1. Germline values: CDR1 SGHAT, CDR2 FQNNGV. The trim removed 5 bases at V and 2 bases at J, leaving 14 bases unmatched. This CDR3 comprises 17 residues. CDR3 loop: CASSRGKMTGRNYGYTF. The CDR3 coding sequence is TGTGCCAGCAGCCGGGGAAAAATGACAGGGAGGAACTATGGCTACACCTTC.

This clone appeared a single time. The chain joins TRBV14 to TRBJ2-2, with 8 bases identical to TRBD2. V gave up 0 bases and J gave up 6 bases; unmatched junction bases: 3. The germline CDR1 and CDR2 sequences are SGHDN and FVKESK. CDR3 length equals 15 residues. The CDR3 DNA follows: TGTGCCAGCAGCCAAGAGGCGGGAGGTCCCGGGGAGCTGTTTTTT. Translating it yields CASSQEAGGPGELFF. Using reference TRBV14 and TRBJ2-2 for the parts outside the CDR3, the full variable domain is EAGVTQFPSHSVIEKGQTVTLRCDPISGHDNLYWYRRVMGKEIKFLLHFVKESKQDESGMPNNRFLAERTGGTYSTLKVQPAELEDSGVYFCASSQEAGGPGELFFGEGSRLTVL.

The J gene is TRBJ2-3, the V gene TRBV7-3; 13 bases line up with TRBD2. The CDR3 extends over 17 amino acids. The trim removed 4 bases at V and 3 bases at J, leaving 7 bases unmatched. Germline assignment: CDR1 SGHTA and CDR2 FQGTGA. In DNA form, the CDR3 reads TGTGCCAGCAGCTCTGGACTAGCGGGAGTCGGAACAGATACGCAGTATTTT. Encoded protein: CASSSGLAGVGTDTQYF.

The chain links TRBV19 to TRBJ1-1; no reliable D call. The V and J ends lost 5 bases and 6 bases respectively, with 16 bases between them. Germline-derived CDR1 and CDR2 are LNHDA and SQIVND (reference sequence). The CDR3 has 14 residues. In DNA, the CDR3 is TGTGCCAGTAGTCATCTGGCCAACGGGGCTGAAGCTTTCTTT. Its protein product is CASSHLANGAEAFF.